One sample yielded the 12 T cell receptor beta chains listed below, sequenced in a study of shared T cell receptors in the human thymus. Clones were read by immunoSEQ multiplex PCR, and TCRdb kept only the in-frame ones, dropping some. The repertoire holds 550,000 to 800,000 clones, with 80% to 90% as singletons. This sample was shared with a second study, whose subject was human thymus T cells.

Material for sequencing was thymocytes. The receptors derive from a girl less than two years old with a congenital heart defect.

The V call is TRBV28, the J call TRBJ1-1; the D gene is possibly TRBD1 (6 bases). V lost 6 bases, J lost 3 bases, and 23 bases lay in between. Germline assignment: CDR1 MDHEN and CDR2 SYDVKM. The CDR3 has 17 residues. The CDR3 is CASSRSKRPAGDTEAFF. The CDR3 DNA reads TGTGCCAGCAGCCGATCCAAGCGCCCTGCAGGGGACACTGAAGCTTTCTTT.

This clone has only one observation. This sequence joins TRBV2 and TRBJ1-5, with D unresolved. The CDR3 spans 16 residues. Trimming removed 2 bases at V and 2 bases at J, with 13 bases between. Germline V gene data show CDR1 as SNHLY and CDR2 as FYNNEI. In DNA, the CDR3 is TGTGCCAGCAGTGAACAGACCCGGCAGGGCAATCAGCCCCAGCATTTT. It yields the protein CASSEQTRQGNQPQHF.

The chain links TRBV28 to TRBJ2-7, with D possibly matching TRBD2 (5 bases). The CDR3 has 18 residues. The ends were cut back, 4 bases at V and 1 base at J, with 23 bases in the middle. Germline lookup yields CDR1 MDHEN and CDR2 SYDVKM. The CDR3 loop reads CASSSPPDPDEGSYEQYF. The CDR3 DNA reads TGTGCCAGCAGTTCTCCACCTGACCCCGACGAGGGTTCCTACGAGCAGTACTTC.

The chain recombines TRBV7-9 with TRBJ1-1; D is unresolved. The V end was cut by 5 bases, the J end by 5 bases, with 18 bases between. CDR3 length: 15 residues. Germline V gene sequence: CDR1 SEHNR, CDR2 FQNEAQ (reference sequence). The CDR3 DNA follows: TGTGCCAGCAGCGTTCGGGATCAAGGTGGGACTGAAGCTTTCTTT. Its protein product is CASSVRDQGGTEAFF.

This rearrangement joins TRBV7-9 to TRBJ1-2; TRBD1 might be the D (6 bases). This CDR3 contains 16 residues. The germline V gene has CDR1 SEHNR and CDR2 FQNEAQ (reference sequence). Trimming pared 1 base from V and 6 bases from J, leaving 18 bases between. The CDR3 nucleotides are TGTGCCAGCAGCTTAGGCCCCCTCGAGGGGGACGATGGCTACACCTTC. Translated, it gives CASSLGPLEGDDGYTF.

The chain carries TRBV5-6 and TRBJ1-2; 9 bases are a match to TRBD1. The V gene's germline CDR1 is SGHDT and CDR2 YYEEEE. The CDR3 runs 15 residues. Unmatched junction bases numbered 12, after V lost 2 bases and J lost 10 bases. CDR3: CASSFLDRDRVFYTF. As DNA, the CDR3 is TGTGCCAGCAGCTTTCTAGACCGGGACAGGGTATTCTACACCTTC.

The chain combines TRBV29-1 with TRBJ1-1; D perhaps matches TRBD1 (6 bases). The length of the CDR3 is 12 residues. Trimming shortened V by 6 bases and J by 6 bases, and 14 bases separated the two germline ends. Germline CDR1 and CDR2: SQVTM and ANQGSEA. CDR3 in amino acids: CSVGRGTAEAFF. The CDR3 region has the DNA TGCAGCGTGGGGAGGGGGACGGCTGAAGCTTTCTTT.

The chain is built from TRBV6-5 and TRBJ1-2; 11 bases are a match to TRBD1. Germline V gene lookup returns CDR1 MNHEY and CDR2 SVGAGI. The CDR3 has 14 residues. V trimming: 6 bases; J trimming: 5 bases; junction bases outside the gene matches: 5. CDR3 sequence reads: CASSGQGARYGYTF. Here the CDR3 DNA reads TGTGCCAGCAGCGGACAGGGGGCAAGGTATGGCTACACCTTC.

This chain links TRBV15 with TRBJ2-7; D is perhaps TRBD1 (6 bases). Between the trimmed V and J ends, which lost 1 base and 3 bases, there was a span of 19 bases. CDR1 is LNHNV, CDR2 YYDKDF, per germline (reference sequence). The length of the CDR3 is 17 residues. CDR3 loop: CATSRVLSGARGYEQYF. CDR3 DNA sequence: TGTGCCACCAGCAGAGTTCTCTCAGGGGCGAGGGGCTACGAGCAGTACTTC.

The genes are TRBV7-8 and TRBJ1-5, with 10 bases aligning to TRBD1. V was pared by 5 bases and J by 4 bases, with 23 bases of the junction left unmatched. The germline V gene has CDR1 SGHVS and CDR2 FQNEAQ. CDR3 length equals 21 residues. In DNA, the CDR3 is TGTGCCAGCAGCCCCGACAGGGGGCTCCGCACCTACAGGAACGCGAATCAGCCCCAGCATTTT. Translated: CASSPDRGLRTYRNANQPQHF. The whole variable domain, filled in from reference TRBV7-8 and TRBJ1-5, reads GAGVSQSPRYKVAKRGQDVALRCDPISGHVSLFWYQQALGQGPEFLTYFQNEAQLDKSGLPSDRFFAERPEGSVSTLKIQRTQQEDSAVYLCASSPDRGLRTYRNANQPQHFGDGTRLSIL.

V is TRBV6-5 and J is TRBJ1-2, with a weak D call TRBD1 (6 bases). CDR1 is MNHEY and CDR2 is SVGAGI in the germline V gene. Trimming took off 5 bases at V and 6 bases at J, with 19 bases between the two ends. The CDR3 loop spans 15 amino acids. This chain's CDR3 is CASSPSPRGNHGYTF. In nucleotides, the CDR3 is TGTGCCAGCAGTCCCTCTCCGAGGGGGAATCATGGCTACACCTTC.

The chain recombines TRBV4-1 with TRBJ2-7, with D tentatively TRBD2 (7 bases). The CDR3 loop spans 18 amino acids. Trimming removed 0 bases from V and 0 bases from J, with 18 bases in between. Germline lookup yields CDR1 MGHRA and CDR2 YSYEKL. The CDR3 loop reads CASSQDWGGRDNSYEQYF. The DNA for the CDR3 is TGCGCCAGCAGCCAAGATTGGGGGGGTCGGGACAACTCCTACGAGCAGTACTTC.